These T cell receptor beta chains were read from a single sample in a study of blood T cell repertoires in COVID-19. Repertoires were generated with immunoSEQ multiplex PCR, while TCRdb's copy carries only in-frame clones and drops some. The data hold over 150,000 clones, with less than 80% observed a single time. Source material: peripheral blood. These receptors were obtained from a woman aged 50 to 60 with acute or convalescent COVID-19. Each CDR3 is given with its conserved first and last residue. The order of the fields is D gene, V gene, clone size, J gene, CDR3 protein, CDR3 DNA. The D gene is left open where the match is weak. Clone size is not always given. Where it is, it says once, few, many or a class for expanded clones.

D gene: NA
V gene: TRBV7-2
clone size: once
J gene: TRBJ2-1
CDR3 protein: CASSLSTGNTYNEQFF
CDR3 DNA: TGTGCCAGCAGCTTAAGTACAGGGAACACCTACAATGAGCAGTTCTTC

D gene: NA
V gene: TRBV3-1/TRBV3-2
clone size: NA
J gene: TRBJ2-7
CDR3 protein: CASSQEVGGYEQYF
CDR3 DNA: TGTGCCAGCAGCCAAGAGGTCGGGGGCTACGAGCAGTACTTC

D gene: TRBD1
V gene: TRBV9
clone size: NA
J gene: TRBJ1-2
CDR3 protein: CASWGTEHGYTF
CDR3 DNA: TGTGCCAGCTGGGGGACAGAACATGGCTACACCTTC

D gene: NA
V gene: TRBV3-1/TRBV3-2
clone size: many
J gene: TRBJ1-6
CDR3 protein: CASSQGGRTAALHF
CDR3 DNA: TGTGCCAGCAGCCAAGGTGGCCGCACGGCGGCCCTCCACTTT

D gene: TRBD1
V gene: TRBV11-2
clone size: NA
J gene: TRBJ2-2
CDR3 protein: CASSSDRGLGTGELFF
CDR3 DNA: TGTGCCAGCAGCTCAGACAGGGGGCTGGGAACCGGGGAGCTGTTTTTT

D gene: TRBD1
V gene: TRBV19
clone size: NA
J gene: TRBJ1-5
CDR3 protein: CASSMGQGYGGNQPQHF
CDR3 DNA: TGTGCCAGTAGTATGGGACAGGGCTATGGAGGCAATCAGCCCCAGCATTTT

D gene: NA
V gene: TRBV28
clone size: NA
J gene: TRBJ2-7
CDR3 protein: CASNPGGTRYEQYF
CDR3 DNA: TGTGCCAGCAACCCAGGGGGGACCAGGTACGAGCAGTACTTC

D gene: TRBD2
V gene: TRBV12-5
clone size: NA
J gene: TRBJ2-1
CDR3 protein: CASGYFGVSSGGYNEQFF
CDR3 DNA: TGTGCTAGTGGATATTTTGGGGTCTCTAGCGGGGGTTATAATGAGCAGTTCTTC

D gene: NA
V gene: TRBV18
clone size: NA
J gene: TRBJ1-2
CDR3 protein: CASSLQLDYGYTF
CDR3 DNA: TGTGCCAGCTCACTCCAGTTGGACTATGGCTACACCTTC

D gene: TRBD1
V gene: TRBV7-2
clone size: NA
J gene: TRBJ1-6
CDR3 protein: CASSLGDRGRLYSPLHF
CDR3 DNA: TGTGCCAGCAGCTTAGGGGACAGGGGGCGCTTGTATTCACCCCTCCACTTT

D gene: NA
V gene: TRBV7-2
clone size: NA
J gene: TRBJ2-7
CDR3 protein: CASSSPFGTLKVYEQYF
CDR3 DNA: TGTGCCAGCAGCTCGCCTTTCGGGACTTTGAAGGTTTACGAGCAGTACTTC

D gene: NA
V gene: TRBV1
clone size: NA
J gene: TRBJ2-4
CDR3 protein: CTRLPTQYF
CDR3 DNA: TGCACCAGACTCCCCACTCAGTACTTC

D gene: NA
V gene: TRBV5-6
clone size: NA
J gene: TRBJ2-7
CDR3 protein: CASRTWAEGYEQYF
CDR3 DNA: TGTGCCAGCAGAACTTGGGCGGAGGGCTACGAGCAGTACTTC

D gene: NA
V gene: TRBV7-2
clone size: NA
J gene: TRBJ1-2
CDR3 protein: CASSSDRYYGYTF
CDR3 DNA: TGTGCCAGCAGCTCGGACAGATACTATGGCTACACCTTC

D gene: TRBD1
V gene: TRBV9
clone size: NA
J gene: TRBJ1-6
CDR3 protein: CASSEEGTGNSPLHF
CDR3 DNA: TGTGCCAGCAGCGAGGAGGGGACAGGAAATTCACCCCTCCACTTT

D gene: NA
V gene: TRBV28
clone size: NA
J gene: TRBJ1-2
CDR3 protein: CASSPQRNYGYTF
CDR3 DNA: TGTGCCAGCAGTCCGCAGAGGAACTATGGCTACACCTTC

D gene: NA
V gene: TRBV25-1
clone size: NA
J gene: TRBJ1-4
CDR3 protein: CASSARLKANEKLFF
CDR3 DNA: TGTGCCAGCAGTGCCAGACTCAAGGCTAATGAAAAACTGTTTTTT

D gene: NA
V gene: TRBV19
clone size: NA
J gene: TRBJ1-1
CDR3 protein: CASSINRVGEAFF
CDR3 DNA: TGTGCCAGTAGTATAAACAGGGTGGGTGAAGCTTTCTTT

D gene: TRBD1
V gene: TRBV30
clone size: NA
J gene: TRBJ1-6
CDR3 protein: CAWSKGQSIALHF
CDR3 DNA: TGTGCCTGGAGTAAGGGACAGTCGATAGCCCTCCACTTT

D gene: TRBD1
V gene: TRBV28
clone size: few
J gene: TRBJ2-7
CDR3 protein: CASRDSGTGYEQYF
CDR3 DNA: TGTGCCAGCAGGGATTCCGGGACAGGGTACGAGCAGTACTTC

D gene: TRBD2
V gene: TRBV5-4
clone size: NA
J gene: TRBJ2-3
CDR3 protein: CASSRGGATTDTQYF
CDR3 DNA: TGTGCCAGCAGCCGGGGGGGGGCAACCACAGATACGCAGTATTTT

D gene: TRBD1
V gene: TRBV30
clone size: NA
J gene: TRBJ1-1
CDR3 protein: CAWRPLRAGGHRSTEAFF
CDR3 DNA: TGTGCCTGGAGACCCCTTAGAGCAGGGGGCCACAGAAGCACTGAAGCTTTCTTT

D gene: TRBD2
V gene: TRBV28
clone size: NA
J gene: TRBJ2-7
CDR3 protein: CASSLGLAGDQQYF
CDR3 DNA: TGTGCCAGCAGTTTGGGACTAGCGGGAGACCAGCAGTACTTC

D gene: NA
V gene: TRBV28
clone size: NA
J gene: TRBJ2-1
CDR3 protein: CASSLLADASYNEQFF
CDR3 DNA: TGTGCCAGCAGTTTATTAGCCGACGCCTCCTACAATGAGCAGTTCTTC

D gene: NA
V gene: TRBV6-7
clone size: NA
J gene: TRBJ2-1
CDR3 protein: CASSFLQFF
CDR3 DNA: TGTGCCAGCAGTTTTCTACAGTTCTTC

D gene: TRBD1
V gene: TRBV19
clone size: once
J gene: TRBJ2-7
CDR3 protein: CASSISGTGVYEQYF
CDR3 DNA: TGTGCCAGTAGTATTTCCGGGACAGGGGTGTACGAGCAGTACTTC

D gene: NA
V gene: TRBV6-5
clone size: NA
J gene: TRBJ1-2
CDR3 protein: CASSWTRGYGYTF
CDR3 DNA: TGTGCCAGCAGTTGGACAAGGGGCTATGGCTACACCTTC

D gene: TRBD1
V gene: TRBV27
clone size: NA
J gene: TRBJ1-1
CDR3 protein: CASSSGTGGSLRGTEAFF
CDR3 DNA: TGTGCCAGCAGTTCTGGAACAGGGGGATCTCTTAGGGGCACTGAAGCTTTCTTT

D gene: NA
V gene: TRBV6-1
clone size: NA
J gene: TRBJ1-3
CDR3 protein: CASSEALGFSGNTIYF
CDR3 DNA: TGTGCCAGCAGTGAAGCCCTGGGCTTCTCTGGAAACACCATATATTTT

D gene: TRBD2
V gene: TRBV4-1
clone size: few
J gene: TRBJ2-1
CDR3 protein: CASSQEFTSGGYNEQFF
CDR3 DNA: TGCGCCAGCAGCCAAGAATTTACTAGCGGGGGGTACAATGAGCAGTTCTTC

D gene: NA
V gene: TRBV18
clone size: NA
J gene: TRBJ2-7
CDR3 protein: CASSRTISYEQYF
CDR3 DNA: TGTGCCAGCTCACGGACTATTTCCTACGAGCAGTACTTC

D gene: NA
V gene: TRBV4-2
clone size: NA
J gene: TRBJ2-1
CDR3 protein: CASSQNGGMHNEQFF
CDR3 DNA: TGTGCCAGCAGCCAAAACGGGGGTATGCACAATGAGCAGTTCTTC

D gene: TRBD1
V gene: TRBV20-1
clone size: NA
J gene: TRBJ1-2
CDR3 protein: CSASDRDKIFGYTF
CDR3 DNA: TGCAGTGCTAGTGACAGGGATAAGATCTTTGGCTACACCTTC

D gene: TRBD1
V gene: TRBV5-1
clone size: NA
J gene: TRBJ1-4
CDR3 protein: CASSLSGQGAEKLFF
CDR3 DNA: TGCGCCAGCAGCCTGTCGGGACAGGGGGCCGAAAAACTGTTTTTT

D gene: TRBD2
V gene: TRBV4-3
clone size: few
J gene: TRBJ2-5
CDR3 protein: CASSLTSGGETQYF
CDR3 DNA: TGCGCCAGCAGCCTAACTAGCGGAGGAGAGACCCAGTACTTC

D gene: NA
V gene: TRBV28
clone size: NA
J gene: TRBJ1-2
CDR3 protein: CASSLLQAGPGGYGYTF
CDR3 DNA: TGTGCCAGCAGTTTACTGCAGGCAGGGCCCGGGGGCTATGGCTACACCTTC

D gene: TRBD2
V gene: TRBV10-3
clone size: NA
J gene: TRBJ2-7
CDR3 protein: CAIRTSGTSYEQYF
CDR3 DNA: TGTGCCATCAGGACTAGCGGGACTTCCTACGAGCAGTACTTC

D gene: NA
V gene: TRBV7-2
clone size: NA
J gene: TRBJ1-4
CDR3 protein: CASSLSPGLANEKLFF
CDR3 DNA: TGTGCCAGCAGTCTTAGCCCGGGACTTGCTAATGAAAAACTGTTTTTT

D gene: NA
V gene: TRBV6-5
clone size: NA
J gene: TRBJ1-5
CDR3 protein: CASNSRRGQPQHF
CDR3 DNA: TGTGCCAGCAACTCAAGGAGGGGTCAGCCCCAGCATTTT

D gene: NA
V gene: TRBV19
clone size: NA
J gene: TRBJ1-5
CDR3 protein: CASSIRVNQPQHF
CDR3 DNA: TGTGCCAGTAGTATCAGGGTAAATCAGCCCCAGCATTTT

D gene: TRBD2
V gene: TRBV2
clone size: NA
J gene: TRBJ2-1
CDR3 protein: CASSPSYRTSGRGNEQFF
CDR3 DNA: TGTGCCAGCAGTCCATCCTACAGGACTAGCGGGAGGGGCAATGAGCAGTTCTTC

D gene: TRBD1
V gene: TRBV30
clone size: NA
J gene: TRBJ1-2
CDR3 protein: CALSYLKPTGTDGYTF
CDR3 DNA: TGTGCCCTATCCTATCTTAAACCGACAGGGACTGACGGCTACACCTTC

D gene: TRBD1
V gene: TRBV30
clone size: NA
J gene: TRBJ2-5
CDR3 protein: CAWSWDRGRETQYF
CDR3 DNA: TGTGCCTGGAGTTGGGACAGGGGGCGGGAGACCCAGTACTTC

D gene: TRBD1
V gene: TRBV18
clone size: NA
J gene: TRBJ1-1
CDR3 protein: CASRGQGNTEAFF
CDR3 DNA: TGTGCCAGCCGAGGACAGGGGAACACTGAAGCTTTCTTT

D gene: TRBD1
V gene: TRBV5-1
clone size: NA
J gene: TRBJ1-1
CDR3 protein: CASSSSTGRNTEAFF
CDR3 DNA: TGCGCCAGCAGCTCCTCGACAGGGAGGAACACTGAAGCTTTCTTT

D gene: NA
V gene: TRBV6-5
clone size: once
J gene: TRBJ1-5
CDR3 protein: CASSRLSNQPQHF
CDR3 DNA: TGTGCCAGCAGTCGACTGAGCAATCAGCCCCAGCATTTT

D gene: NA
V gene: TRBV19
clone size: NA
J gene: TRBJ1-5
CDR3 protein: CASTTDIFINQPQHF
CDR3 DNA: TGTGCCAGTACCACGGACATTTTTATCAATCAGCCCCAGCATTTT

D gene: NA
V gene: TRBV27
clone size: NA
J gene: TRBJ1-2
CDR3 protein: CAAMDSFNYGYTF
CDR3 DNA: TGTGCCGCCATGGACAGTTTTAACTATGGCTACACCTTC

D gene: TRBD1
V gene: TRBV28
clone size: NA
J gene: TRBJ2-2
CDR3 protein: CASRTNLGTANTGELFF
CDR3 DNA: TGTGCCAGCCGTACGAATCTCGGGACAGCGAACACCGGGGAGCTGTTTTTT

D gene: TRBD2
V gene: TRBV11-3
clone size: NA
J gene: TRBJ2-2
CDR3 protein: CASSLRGTSGRTGELFF
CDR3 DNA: TGTGCCAGCAGTCTACGTGGGACTAGCGGGAGAACCGGGGAGCTGTTTTTT

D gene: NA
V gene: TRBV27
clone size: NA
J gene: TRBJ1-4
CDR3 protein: CASSLGGGEEKLFF
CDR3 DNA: TGTGCCAGCAGTTTGGGAGGGGGAGAGGAAAAACTGTTTTTT

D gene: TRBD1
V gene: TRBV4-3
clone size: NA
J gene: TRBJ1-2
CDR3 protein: CASSQQGGLGYTF
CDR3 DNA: TGCGCCAGCAGCCAACAAGGGGGCTTGGGCTACACCTTC

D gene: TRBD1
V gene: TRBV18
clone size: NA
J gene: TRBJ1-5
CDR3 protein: CASTRDRGSYQPQHF
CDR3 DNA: TGTGCCAGCACCCGGGACAGGGGTAGCTATCAGCCCCAGCATTTT

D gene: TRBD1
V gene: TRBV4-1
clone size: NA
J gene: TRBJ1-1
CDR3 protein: CASSPLLGTGSTEAFF
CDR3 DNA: TGCGCCAGCAGCCCCCTCCTAGGGACAGGGAGCACTGAAGCTTTCTTT

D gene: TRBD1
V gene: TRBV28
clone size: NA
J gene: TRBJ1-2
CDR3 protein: CASSRLGQGQGGYTF
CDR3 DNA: TGTGCCAGCAGCCGCCTCGGACAGGGACAAGGAGGCTACACCTTC